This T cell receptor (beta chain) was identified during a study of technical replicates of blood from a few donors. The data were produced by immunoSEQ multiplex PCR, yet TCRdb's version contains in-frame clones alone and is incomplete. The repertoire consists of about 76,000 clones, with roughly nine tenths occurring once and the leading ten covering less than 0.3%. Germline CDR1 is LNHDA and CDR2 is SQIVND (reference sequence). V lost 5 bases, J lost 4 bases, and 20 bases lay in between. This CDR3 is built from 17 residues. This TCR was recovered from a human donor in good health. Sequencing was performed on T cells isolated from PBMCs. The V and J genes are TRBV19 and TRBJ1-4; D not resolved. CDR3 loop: CASSLREGRPGNEKLFF. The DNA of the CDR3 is TGTGCCAGTAGTTTGCGGGAGGGCCGACCCGGTAATGAAAAACTGTTTTTT.